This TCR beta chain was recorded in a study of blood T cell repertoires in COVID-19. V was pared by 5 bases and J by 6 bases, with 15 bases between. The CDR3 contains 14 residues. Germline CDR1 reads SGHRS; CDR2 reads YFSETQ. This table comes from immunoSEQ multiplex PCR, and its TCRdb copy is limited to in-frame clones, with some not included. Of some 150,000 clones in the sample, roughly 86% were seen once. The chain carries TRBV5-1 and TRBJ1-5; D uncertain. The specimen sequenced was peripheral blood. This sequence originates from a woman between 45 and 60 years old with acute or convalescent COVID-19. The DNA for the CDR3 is TGCGCCAGCAGTCATGGGAGTTCGGGTCAGCCCCAGCATTTT. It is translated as CASSHGSSGQPQHF.